Below are 32 T cell receptor beta chains sequenced from a single sample in a study of blood T cell repertoires in COVID-19 (dated by TCRdb to the early 2020s). The protocol used for the library was the immunoSEQ multiplex PCR assay. TCRdb holds this immuneACCESS table with in-frame rearrangements only. Some clones are missing; in checked studies, unresolved V genes explain under half, and the rest has no known cause. The sample includes 140,000 to 150,000 clones, with 81% observed a single time. The top ten clonotypes cover approximately 9.2% of the sample. The material sequenced was peripheral blood. The source is a human donor with acute or convalescent COVID-19. The donor label of this sample is uncertain.

The chain's CDR3 is CAISEKRGVYNEQFF. The DNA of the CDR3 is TGTGCCATCAGTGAGAAGCGGGGAGTATACAATGAGCAGTTCTTC. V is TRBV10-3 and J is TRBJ2-1; 7 nucleotides align to TRBD2. The V gene end was trimmed by 2 bases and the J gene end by 4 bases; junction bases not matched to a gene: 5. CDR1 is ENHRY, CDR2 SYGVKD, per germline. The length of the CDR3 is 15 residues.

The genes are TRBV3-1 (or the pseudogene TRBV3-2) and TRBJ2-1; TRBD2 matches at 12 bases. The V and J ends lost 1 base and 8 bases, in that order; junction bases with no gene match: 6. CDR1 and CDR2 (germline): LGHDT, YNNKEL (reference sequence). The CDR3 loop spans 16 amino acids. The CDR3 sequence: CASSQGWTSGAHEQFF. CDR3 nucleotides: TGTGCCAGCAGCCAAGGCTGGACTAGCGGGGCCCATGAGCAGTTCTTC.

The chain uses TRBV11-2 and TRBJ1-1; D gene ambiguous. The CDR3 covers 12 residues. Germline-derived CDR1 and CDR2 are SGHAT and FQNNGV. The V gene lost 7 bases and the J gene lost 10 bases, with 16 bases spanning the gap. CDR3 amino acids: CASTITGSRAFF. For the CDR3, the DNA is TGTGCCAGCACCATAACCGGGAGTAGAGCTTTCTTT.

The chain recombines TRBV11-2 with TRBJ2-7; possible D gene TRBD2, 6 bases. Deletions cut 4 bases from V and 6 bases from J, with 10 bases between. The CDR3 is 12 residues long. Germline lookup yields CDR1 SGHAT and CDR2 FQNNGV. The CDR3 sequence is CASSSTSREQYV. The CDR3 DNA is TGTGCCAGCAGCTCGACTAGTCGCGAGCAGTACGTC.

The V and J genes are TRBV10-3 and TRBJ1-2, with D perhaps matching TRBD1 (5 bases). Germline loops: CDR1 ENHRY, CDR2 SYGVKD. V gave up 2 bases and J gave up 3 bases, with 22 bases separating them. The CDR3 runs to 18 residues. CDR3 in amino acids: CAISEPGTVTQADYGYTF. In nucleotides, the CDR3 is TGTGCCATCAGTGAGCCCGGGACTGTTACCCAGGCGGACTATGGCTACACCTTC.

This clone was detected only a few times. The genes are TRBV7-6 and TRBJ1-1; TRBD1 might be the D (6 bases). V lost 2 bases to trimming and J lost 5 bases, with 9 bases between them. Per the germline V gene, CDR1 is SGHVS and CDR2 is FNYEAQ. CDR3 length: 13 residues. CDR3 residues: CASSLTGITEAFF. DNA for the CDR3: TGTGCCAGCAGCTTAACAGGGATTACTGAAGCTTTCTTT.

The genes are TRBV11-3 and TRBJ2-5; the match to TRBD1 covers 9 bases. Germline V gives CDR1 SGHNT, CDR2 YENEEA. V lost 5 bases to trimming and J lost 5 bases; unmatched junction nucleotides: 9. There are 15 residues in the CDR3. CDR3 in DNA: TGTGCCAGCAGCCCAAGACAGGGGGGCAGGGAGACCCAGTACTTC. This translates into CASSPRQGGRETQYF. Full variable domain (rest looked up from reference TRBV11-3 and TRBJ2-5): EAGVVQSPRYKIIEKKQPVAFWCNPISGHNTLYWYLQNLGQGPELLIRYENEEAVDDSQLPKDRFSAERLKGVDSTLKIQPAELGDSAVYLCASSPRQGGRETQYFGPGTRLLVL.

The J gene is TRBJ1-1, the V gene TRBV6-5, with a weak D call TRBD1 (5 bases). Per germline, CDR1 MNHEY and CDR2 SVGAGI. Trimming cost V 4 bases and J 7 bases, with 16 bases left between them. This CDR3 contains 14 residues. The CDR3 DNA reads as TGTGCCAGCAGTTCTCAGGGATTATGGGGTGAAGCTTTCTTT. Translation: CASSSQGLWGEAFF.

V gene TRBV13 combines with J gene TRBJ2-1; 9 bases match TRBD1. In germline, CDR1 is PRHDT, CDR2 FYEKMQ (reference sequence). The CDR3 runs 14 residues. The V segment lost 5 bases and the J segment 10 bases; nucleotides outside the gene matches: 9. The CDR3 coding sequence is TGTGCCAGCAGCCGGGACAGGGAAGTCGACGAGCAGTTCTTC. It encodes CASSRDREVDEQFF.

The chain is built from TRBV6-5 and TRBJ2-2; D is unresolved. The CDR3 totals 15 residues. The ends were cut back, 9 bases at V and 0 bases at J, with 14 bases in the middle. The germline gives CDR1 MNHEY, CDR2 SVGAGI. In DNA, the CDR3 is TGTGCCAGTATATTGGAGAGCCCGAACACCGGGGAGCTGTTTTTT. Its translation: CASILESPNTGELFF.

The chain employs TRBV12-3 or TRBV12-4 and TRBJ1-2, with TRBD1 identical over 7 bases. CDR3 length: 12 amino acids. Trimming removed 7 bases from V and 6 bases from J; junction bases left unmatched: 5. This CDR3 reads CASTSGGNGYTF. In DNA form, the CDR3 reads TGTGCCAGCACCTCAGGGGGAAATGGCTACACCTTC.

This rearrangement joins TRBV4-1 to TRBJ2-7; D uncertain. The CDR3 totals 13 residues. CDR1 is MGHRA and CDR2 is YSYEKL in the germline V gene. The ends were cut back, 0 bases at V and 3 bases at J, with 6 bases in the middle. The DNA for the CDR3 is TGCGCCAGCAGCCAAGAAATTTACTACGAGCAGTACGTC. Residues: CASSQEIYYEQYV.

The chain employs TRBV18 and TRBJ2-7; D ambiguous. CDR1 and CDR2 from the germline V gene are KGHSH and LQKENI. The CDR3 is made up of 13 amino acids. The V gene lost 3 bases and the J gene lost 2 bases, with 8 bases spanning the gap. CDR3 bases: TGTGCCAGCTCACCGCGGTCAGCCTACGAGCAGTACTTC. This gives the protein CASSPRSAYEQYF.

The V gene is TRBV5-5, the J gene TRBJ2-1; perhaps TRBD2 as D (6 bases). Germline CDR1 is SGHKS and CDR2 is YYEKEE (reference sequence). With 0 bases removed from V and 6 bases from J, the gap between germline ends came to 13 bases. This CDR3 is 15 amino acids long. The CDR3 DNA is TGTGCCAGCAGCTTGGGAACGGGGGATCGCAATGAGCAGTTCTTC. Translation: CASSLGTGDRNEQFF.

This chain links TRBV2 with TRBJ1-3, with D perhaps matching TRBD1 (6 bases). Germline V gene data show CDR1 as SNHLY and CDR2 as FYNNEI. V was cut by 3 bases and J by 0 bases, with 9 bases left in between. The CDR3 contains 15 residues. The CDR3 DNA reads as TGTGCCAGCAGTGATAGGGGGATCTCTGGAAACACCATATATTTT. Translation: CASSDRGISGNTIYF.

This clone was counted a few times. The chain is built from TRBV6-5 and TRBJ1-2; 7 positions agree with TRBD1. The germline V gene has CDR1 MNHEY and CDR2 SVGAGI. V shed 7 bases and J 3 bases; nucleotides not matched to a gene: 5. The CDR3 is 13 residues long. CDR3 loop: CASTDGTDYGYTF. CDR3 coding DNA: TGTGCCAGCACCGATGGGACAGACTATGGCTACACCTTC.

The chain links TRBV13 to TRBJ2-5; D is possibly TRBD1 (6 bases). The CDR3 totals 13 residues. The V gene's germline CDR1 is PRHDT and CDR2 FYEKMQ (reference sequence). Trimming took 5 bases from V and 6 from J, leaving 13 bases between them. The CDR3: CASSPGRGQTQYF. DNA of the CDR3: TGTGCCAGCAGCCCCGGCAGGGGCCAGACCCAGTACTTC.

This chain uses TRBV5-1 with TRBJ2-1; 8 bases agree with TRBD1. V shed 4 bases and J 6 bases; nucleotides not matched to a gene: 9. Germline lookup yields CDR1 SGHRS and CDR2 YFSETQ. The CDR3 is 15 amino acids. CDR3 protein: CASSHGQGGGNEQFF. Written as DNA, the CDR3 is TGCGCCAGCAGCCATGGACAGGGTGGGGGCAATGAGCAGTTCTTC.

The chain recombines TRBV6-1 with TRBJ1-1; 7 bases line up with TRBD1. This CDR3 is built from 14 residues. Trimming at V came to 2 bases and at J to 5 bases, leaving 5 bases not matched to a gene. CDR1 is MNHNS, CDR2 SASEGT, per germline. The CDR3 coding sequence is TGTGCCAGCAGTGAATTACAGGGGACTACTGAAGCTTTCTTT. This sequence encodes CASSELQGTTEAFF.

The V gene is TRBV7-2, the J gene TRBJ2-2; tentative D call: TRBD1 (5 bases). Trimming took off 1 base at V and 2 bases at J, with 8 bases between the two ends. Germline-derived CDR1 and CDR2 are SGHTA and FQGNSA. The CDR3 consists of 15 residues. For the CDR3, the DNA is TGTGCCAGCAGCTTAGATGACAGAAACACCGGGGAGCTGTTTTTT. Residues: CASSLDDRNTGELFF.

This chain connects TRBV27 to TRBJ1-5; possibly TRBD1 for D (6 bases). Germline loops: CDR1 MNHEY, CDR2 SMNVEV (reference sequence). The V end was cut by 4 bases, the J end by 0 bases, with 22 bases between. The CDR3 contains 19 residues. The CDR3 spells CASSSLLGPRGYSNQPQHF. The CDR3 region has the DNA TGTGCCAGCAGTTCACTCTTGGGGCCCAGGGGTTATAGCAATCAGCCCCAGCATTTT.

This clone was seen just once. This chain connects TRBV6-6 to TRBJ1-1, with D perhaps TRBD1 (5 bases). The CDR3 is 13 residues long. Per germline, CDR1 MNHNY and CDR2 SVGAGI (reference sequence). Trimming removed 5 bases from V and 4 bases from J, with 11 bases in between. The CDR3, as DNA: TGTGCCAGCAGTCCCCAGGGTCTCACTGAAGCTTTCTTT. Its protein product is CASSPQGLTEAFF.

The chain carries TRBV30 and TRBJ1-6, with D uncertain. CDR1 and CDR2 (germline): GTSNPN, SVGIG (reference sequence). CDR3 length: 19 residues. Deletions cut 2 bases from V and 0 bases from J, with 20 bases between. The CDR3 sequence is CAWSSHDFHSSSYNSPLHF. Written as DNA, the CDR3 is TGTGCCTGGAGTTCCCATGACTTCCACTCCAGCTCCTATAATTCACCCCTCCACTTT.

The chain couples TRBV27 to TRBJ2-5, with 8 bases that match TRBD1. V was clipped by 2 bases and J by 5 bases; unmatched bases: 4. This CDR3 has 14 amino acids. Germline V lookup: CDR1 MNHEY, CDR2 SMNVEV (reference sequence). The CDR3: CASSLQGAWETQYF. The CDR3 bases are TGTGCCAGCAGTTTACAGGGGGCCTGGGAGACCCAGTACTTC.

The chain carries TRBV5-1 and TRBJ2-4; TRBD1 is a possible D gene (6 bases). CDR1 and CDR2 (germline): SGHRS, YFSETQ. Between the trimmed V and J ends, which lost 1 base and 8 bases, there was a span of 7 bases. CDR3 length: 12 residues. This CDR3 is CASSLKGDIQYF. The CDR3 DNA reads as TGCGCCAGCAGCTTGAAGGGGGACATTCAGTACTTC.

As DNA, the CDR3 is TGTGCCAGCAGCGTAGCCGCAGGGGCCCAAGAGACCCAGTACTTC. This gives the protein CASSVAAGAQETQYF. This sequence joins TRBV9 and TRBJ2-5, with D maybe TRBD1 (6 bases). Trimming took off 0 bases at V and 1 base at J, with 10 bases between the two ends. CDR3 size: 15 residues. Looked up from germline, CDR1 is SGDLS and CDR2 is YYNGEE.

The chain joins TRBV19 to TRBJ1-5; D uncertain. Germline lookup yields CDR1 LNHDA and CDR2 SQIVND (reference sequence). The CDR3 length is 14 residues. V was clipped by 3 bases and J by 4 bases, with 10 bases between them. The CDR3 sequence: CASSINKWNQPQHF. The CDR3 DNA sequence: TGTGCCAGTAGTATCAACAAATGGAATCAGCCCCAGCATTTT.

The chain uses TRBV18 and TRBJ1-1, with D possibly TRBD1 on 5 matching bases. Trimming stripped 8 bases from V and 2 bases from J, with 12 bases between. The CDR3 spans 13 residues. The V gene's germline CDR1 is KGHSH and CDR2 LQKENI. The CDR3 DNA reads TGTGCCAGCGCATCGCAGGGTAACACTGAAGCTTTCTTT. This codes for CASASQGNTEAFF.

This clone has a single count. This sequence joins TRBV19 and TRBJ1-5, with D unresolved. The V and J ends lost 3 bases and 3 bases respectively, with 12 bases between them. Germline assignment: CDR1 LNHDA and CDR2 SQIVND (reference sequence). CDR3 size: 15 residues. The CDR3 DNA follows: TGTGCCAGTAGTATGGGGAGAAAATCCAATCAGCCCCAGCATTTT. This sequence encodes CASSMGRKSNQPQHF.

V gene TRBV10-3 combines with J gene TRBJ1-2, with TRBD1 matching 9 bases. The germline gives CDR1 ENHRY, CDR2 SYGVKD. CDR3 length equals 15 residues. V was pared by 6 bases and J by 0 bases, with 5 bases of the junction left unmatched. CDR3 sequence: CAIRGQGRTNYGYTF. CDR3 DNA sequence: TGTGCCATCAGGGGACAGGGACGTACTAACTATGGCTACACCTTC.

V gene TRBV19 combines with J gene TRBJ1-2; the D gene is possibly TRBD1 (5 bases). The V end lost 11 bases, the J end lost 1 base, and 14 bases lay between the germline ends. Germline V gene sequence: CDR1 LNHDA, CDR2 SQIVND (reference sequence). This CDR3 has 13 amino acids. The CDR3 DNA sequence: TGTGCCTCGGGACTTCCTTTTAACTATGGCTACACCTTC. It codes for CASGLPFNYGYTF.

The chain joins TRBV7-8 to TRBJ1-5; the D gene is possibly TRBD1 (6 bases). The germline V and J ends were trimmed by 0 bases and 0 bases, with 15 bases remaining between them. Germline CDR1 and CDR2: SGHVS and FQNEAQ. The CDR3 totals 18 residues. The CDR3 is CASSLAQTGGYSNQPQHF. Here the CDR3 DNA reads TGTGCCAGCAGCTTAGCACAGACAGGCGGGTATAGCAATCAGCCCCAGCATTTT. Complete variable domain (other parts from reference TRBV7-8 and TRBJ1-5): GAGVSQSPRYKVAKRGQDVALRCDPISGHVSLFWYQQALGQGPEFLTYFQNEAQLDKSGLPSDRFFAERPEGSVSTLKIQRTQQEDSAVYLCASSLAQTGGYSNQPQHFGDGTRLSIL.